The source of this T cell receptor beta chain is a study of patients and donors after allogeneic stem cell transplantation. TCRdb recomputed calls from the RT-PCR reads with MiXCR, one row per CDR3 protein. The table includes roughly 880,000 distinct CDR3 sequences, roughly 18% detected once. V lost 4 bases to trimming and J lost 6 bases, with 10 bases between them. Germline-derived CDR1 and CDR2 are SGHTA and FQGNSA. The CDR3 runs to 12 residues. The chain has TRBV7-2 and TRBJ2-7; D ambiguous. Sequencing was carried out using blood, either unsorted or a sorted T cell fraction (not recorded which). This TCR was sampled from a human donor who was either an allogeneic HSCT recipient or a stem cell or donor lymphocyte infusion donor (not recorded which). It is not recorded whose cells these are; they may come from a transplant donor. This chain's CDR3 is CASSSSSLEQYF. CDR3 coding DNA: TGTGCCAGCAGCTCCTCCTCTCTCGAGCAGTACTTC.